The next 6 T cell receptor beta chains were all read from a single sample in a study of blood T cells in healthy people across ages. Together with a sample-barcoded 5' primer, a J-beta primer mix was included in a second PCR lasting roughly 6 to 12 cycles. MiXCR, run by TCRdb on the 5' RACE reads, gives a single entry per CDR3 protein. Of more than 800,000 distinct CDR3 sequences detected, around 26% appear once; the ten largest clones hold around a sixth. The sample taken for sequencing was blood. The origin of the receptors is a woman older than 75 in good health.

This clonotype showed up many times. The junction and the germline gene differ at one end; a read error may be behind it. In DNA, the CDR3 is TGTGCCAGCAGCTTAGGGGGGTCTGGGGCCAACGTCCGGACTTTC. Translation: CASSLGGSGANVRTF. The chain recombines TRBV7-2 with TRBJ2-6, with D tentatively TRBD1 or TRBD2 (5 bases each). The CDR3 runs 15 residues. The V gene's germline CDR1 is SGHTA and CDR2 FQGNSA.

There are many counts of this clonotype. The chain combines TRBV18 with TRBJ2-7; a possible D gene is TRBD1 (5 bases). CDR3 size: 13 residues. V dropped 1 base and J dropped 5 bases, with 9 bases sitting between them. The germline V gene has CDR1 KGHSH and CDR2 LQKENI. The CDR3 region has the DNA TGTGCCAGCTCACCACAGGGGCCTGACGAGCAGTACTTC. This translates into CASSPQGPDEQYF.

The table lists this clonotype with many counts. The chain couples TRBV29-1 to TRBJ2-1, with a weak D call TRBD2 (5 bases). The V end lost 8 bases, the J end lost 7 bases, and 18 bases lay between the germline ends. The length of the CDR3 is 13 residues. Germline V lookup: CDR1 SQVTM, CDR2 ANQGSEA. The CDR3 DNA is TGCAGCATAGACGACCCTAGGAGGAATGAGCAGTTCTTC. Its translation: CSIDDPRRNEQFF.

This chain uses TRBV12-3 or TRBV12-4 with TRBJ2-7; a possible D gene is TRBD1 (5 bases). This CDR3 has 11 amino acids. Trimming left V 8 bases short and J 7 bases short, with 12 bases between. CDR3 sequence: CASPSRDEQYF. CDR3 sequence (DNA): TGTGCCAGCCCATCCAGGGATGAGCAGTACTTC.

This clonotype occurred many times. The CDR3 coding sequence is TGTGCCAGCAGTTACTCGGGACAGGGTGGGGAGAATGAGCAGTTCTTC. It encodes CASSYSGQGGENEQFF. The rearrangement uses TRBV6-2 or TRBV6-3 and TRBJ2-1, with TRBD1 matching over 9 bases. With 0 bases clipped from V and 7 bases from J, the junction kept 7 bases outside the gene matches. This CDR3 has 16 residues. Germline loops: CDR1 MNHEY, CDR2 SVGEGT.

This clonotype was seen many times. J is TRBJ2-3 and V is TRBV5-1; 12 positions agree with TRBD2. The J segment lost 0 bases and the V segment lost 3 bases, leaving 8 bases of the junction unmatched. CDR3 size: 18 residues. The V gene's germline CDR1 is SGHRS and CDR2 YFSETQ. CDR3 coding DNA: TGCGCCAGCAGCTATACTAGCGGGGGGCCCTTTAGCACAGATACGCAGTATTTT. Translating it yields CASSYTSGGPFSTDTQYF.